This TCR beta chain was sequenced during a study of CD8 T cells in Susac syndrome. Roughly 0.45 to 1 ug RNA was reverse transcribed with random hexamers. TCRdb re-analysed the immunoSEQ multiplex PCR reads in MiXCR, keeping a single row per CDR3 protein. The table records hundreds of thousands of distinct CDR3 sequences, 95% of them present only once. Germline V gene sequence: CDR1 SEHNR, CDR2 FQNEAQ (reference sequence). The CDR3 consists of 15 residues. V was pared by 3 bases and J by 4 bases, with 12 bases between. Material for sequencing was CD4+ T cells from PBMCs. The chain joins TRBV7-9 to TRBJ2-2; D is perhaps TRBD2 (5 bases). The TCR comes from a human donor with multiple sclerosis. CDR3 amino acids: CASSFGSRGTGELFF. The CDR3 DNA follows: TGTGCCAGCAGCTTTGGTTCCCGGGGCACCGGGGAGCTGTTTTTT.